This record looks at one T cell receptor beta chain sequence and its context. It lacks a known antigen. One base away there is no much larger clone; base qualities are not given. The sample comes from a study of blood T cell repertoires in COVID-19 (dated by TCRdb to about 2020). With regard to the full study: Samples from collaborators originated in the United States, Italy and Spain and spanned both the acute and convalescent phases of COVID-19. The prospective study material was composed of cDNA or gDNA derived from T cells, B-cell-depleted T cells, or PBMCs. The dataset comprised deeply sampled blood TCRbeta repertoires from subjects exposed to, actively infected with, or recovered from COVID-19. The repertoires were released in a freely available public database meant as a resource for research on the immune response to SARS-CoV-2. Samples came from the ongoing ImmuneRACE study (first 160 participants) plus 1,254 subjects from 6 global collaborators. Sample metadata almost always included a de-identified subject ID, COVID-19 status, age in years and sex. HLA class I and class II types, where available, came from metadata supplied by the sample provider rather than from assay-based typing.

The immunoSEQ Assay, a bias-controlled multiplex PCR, was used to amplify TCRbeta CDR3 regions from genomic DNA. The paper's data handling went like this. The number of nucleated cells in each sample was estimated by amplification of reference gene primers within the assay. Sequence reads were collapsed and filtered to measure the absolute abundance of every unique TCRbeta CDR3 rearrangement. Productive Simpson clonality was computed per sample as the square root of Simpson's diversity index over productive rearrangements. TCRdb limited this immuneACCESS table to in-frame rearrangements with V and J called. A share of clones is missing; checked studies link under half to unresolved V genes, and the rest is unexplained. V, J and clone size derive from that table, while D and trimming were established from the DNA sequence. Counted in this sample were 35,000 to 55,000 clones; roughly 90% of them appeared once. The ten largest clones represent around 5% of the sample.

V loses 0 bases, J loses 4 bases, and the germline ends lie 12 bases apart. CDR1 and CDR2 are read off the germline V gene as MGHRA and YSYEKL. The CDR3 holds 15 amino acids from the cysteine to the phenylalanine. Of all the DNA, just the CDR3 is kept, 45 bases in frame from base 1. The collaborating institutions used their own protocols to collect whole blood in K2EDTA tubes. For TCRbeta analysis, collaborators shipped samples as frozen whole blood, isolated PBMCs, or DNA extracted from either of those sample types. Points the paper makes about the study in general: The quantity of clinical and demographic metadata differed by source and by participant and was supplied without curation.

The rearrangement combines TRBV4-1 with TRBJ1-2; the D gene cannot be named for sure. The sequenced sample consisted of peripheral blood. This clonotype was sampled from a human donor in a cohort sampled during active COVID-19. This receptor carries the CDR3 CASSQENVRSYGYTF. The nucleotides are TGCGCCAGCAGCCAAGAAAACGTCAGGTCCTATGGCTACACCTTC.